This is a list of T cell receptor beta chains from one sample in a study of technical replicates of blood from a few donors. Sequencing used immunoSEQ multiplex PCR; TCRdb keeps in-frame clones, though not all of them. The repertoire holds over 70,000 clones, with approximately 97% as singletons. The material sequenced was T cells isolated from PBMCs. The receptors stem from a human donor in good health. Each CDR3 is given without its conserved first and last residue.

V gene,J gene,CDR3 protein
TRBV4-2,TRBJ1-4,ASSQDPYRSHEKLF
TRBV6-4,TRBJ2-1,ASSAVAYNEQF
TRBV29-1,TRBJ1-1,SVVTVNTEAF
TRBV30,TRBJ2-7,AWSPRGKGPCRVYEQY
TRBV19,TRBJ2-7,ASSIMGQGIPHEQY
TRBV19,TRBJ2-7,ASSRYQAYEQY
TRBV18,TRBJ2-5,ASSPGTPRY
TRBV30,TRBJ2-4,AWSRTGTVQY
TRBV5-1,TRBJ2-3,ASSSNGLAKGVPYTQY
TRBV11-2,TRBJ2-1,ASSLLAGSYNEQF
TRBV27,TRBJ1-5,ASSFLGPQPQH
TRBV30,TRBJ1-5,AWDSTGVNQPQH